These 17 T cell receptor beta chains came from one sample sequenced in a study of T cells in Graves' hyperthyroidism and ophthalmopathy. Amplification of TCR beta CDR3 regions used RNA as the template. TCR CDR3 regions were first amplified by RT-PCR with HTBI primers. TCRdb redid the calling of the multiplex PCR reads with MiXCR, one entry per CDR3 protein. There are hundreds of thousands of distinct CDR3 sequences in the sample; 35% to 55% occur only once, and 8.2% lies in the top ten. Sequences were obtained from peripheral blood or thyroid tissue (not recorded which). Receptors were obtained from a woman aged 18-29 years with Graves' hyperthyroidism.

The table lists this clonotype with many counts. This chain joins TRBV29-1 and TRBJ1-4; no reliable D call. V shed 4 bases and J shed 12 bases, with 18 bases lying between them. This CDR3 has 13 amino acids. CDR1 is SQVTM and CDR2 is ANQGSEA in the germline V gene. CDR3 sequence: CSVAHRASYELFF. CDR3 DNA: TGCAGCGTTGCCCATCGTGCCTCCTATGAACTGTTTTTT.

The V gene is TRBV7-9, the J gene TRBJ2-6, with D unclear. V was clipped by 2 bases and J by 0 bases, with 5 bases between them. The length of the CDR3 is 15 residues. Germline V gene lookup returns CDR1 SEHNR and CDR2 FQNEAQ (reference sequence). CDR3 sequence (DNA): TGTGCCAGCAGCTTAAGCCTCTCTGGGGCCAACGTCCTGACTTTC. Residues: CASSLSLSGANVLTF.

About this clonotype itself: Possible read error: a much larger clone is one base away. The V gene is TRBV6-1, the J gene TRBJ1-4; 9 nucleotides line up with TRBD1. Germline V lookup: CDR1 MNHNS, CDR2 SASEGT. The CDR3 covers 14 residues. V trimming: 6 bases; J trimming: 8 bases; junction bases outside the gene matches: 7. Here the CDR3 DNA reads TGTGCCAGCAGCGCTGGACAGGGGTTGGAAAAACTGTTTTTT. Protein product: CASSAGQGLEKLFF.

This clonotype showed up many times. The chain carries TRBV10-2 and TRBJ1-5; tentative D call: TRBD1 (5 bases). The CDR3 has 13 residues. Germline-derived CDR1 and CDR2 are WSHSY and SAAADI. The ends were cut back, 7 bases at V and 0 bases at J, with 7 bases in the middle. DNA of the CDR3: TGCGCCAGCACTGACAGTAGCAATCAGCCCCAGCATTTT. Translating it yields CASTDSSNQPQHF.

This chain connects TRBV15 to TRBJ2-2, with 7 bases fitting TRBD2. This CDR3 has 16 residues. Germline CDR1 and CDR2: LNHNV and YYDKDF (reference sequence). With V trimmed by 11 bases and J by 3 bases, 15 bases remained unmatched. This CDR3 is CASKFGGRVDTGELFF. CDR3 bases: TGTGCCTCCAAGTTCGGTGGGAGGGTGGACACCGGGGAGCTGTTTTTT.

This clonotype was recorded at least ten times. The chain uses TRBV24-1 and TRBJ1-2; weak D call: TRBD1 (5 bases). V was cut by 4 bases and J by 4 bases, with 18 bases left in between. Germline lookup yields CDR1 KGHDR and CDR2 SFDVKD. The length of the CDR3 is 16 residues. This CDR3 is CATSDSGRKVIYGYTF. CDR3 nucleotide sequence: TGTGCCACCAGTGACTCGGGACGAAAAGTAATCTATGGCTACACCTTC.

V and J are TRBV7-3 and TRBJ2-3, with 7 bases identical to TRBD1. Germline loops: CDR1 SGHTA, CDR2 FQGTGA. Trimming removed 5 bases from V and 4 bases from J; junction bases left unmatched: 6. This CDR3 has 14 residues. Here the CDR3 reads CASSQNRGADTQYF. The DNA for the CDR3 is TGTGCCAGCAGCCAGAACAGGGGTGCAGATACGCAGTATTTT.

The J gene is TRBJ2-7, the V gene TRBV5-1, with a tentative D call TRBD1 (6 bases). This CDR3 spans 17 amino acids. Deletions cut 3 bases from V and 0 bases from J, with 19 bases between. Germline V CDR1 and CDR2: SGHRS, YFSETQ. Here the CDR3 reads CASSSTERTVGSYEQYF. CDR3 DNA: TGCGCCAGCAGCTCCACCGAACGGACAGTTGGCTCCTACGAGCAGTACTTC.

There are a few counts of this clonotype. This chain links TRBV5-1 with TRBJ2-7, with D possibly matching TRBD1 (6 bases). V lost 0 bases to trimming and J lost 7 bases, with 11 bases between them. This CDR3 has 13 residues. Germline V lookup: CDR1 SGHRS, CDR2 YFSETQ. The CDR3 protein is CASSLAVDREQYF. In nucleotides, the CDR3 is TGCGCCAGCAGCTTGGCCGTTGACAGGGAGCAGTACTTC.

This chain joins TRBV15 and TRBJ2-7; tentative D call: TRBD2 (5 bases). The ends were cut back, 3 bases at V and 5 bases at J, with 17 bases in the middle. Germline V CDR1 and CDR2: LNHNV, YYDKDF (reference sequence). The CDR3 runs to 15 residues. CDR3 loop: CATSSPGSVRDEQYF. The DNA of the CDR3 is TGTGCCACCAGCAGCCCAGGTAGCGTAAGGGACGAGCAGTACTTC.

As for this clonotype: The junction does not match germline at one end; this may be a read error. This rearrangement joins TRBV10-3 to TRBJ2-7; 9 bases are shared with TRBD2. The CDR3 is made up of 15 amino acids. CDR1 and CDR2 (germline): ENHRY, SYGVKD. CDR3 nucleotides: TGTGCCACCAGTGAGGCGGGAGGGCGTGGGGGAGCGCAGTACTTC. It translates to CATSEAGGRGGAQYF.

This clonotype has only a few counts. This chain links TRBV7-9 with TRBJ1-1; 7 bases map to TRBD1. Per germline, CDR1 SEHNR and CDR2 FQNEAQ (reference sequence). The CDR3 loop spans 15 amino acids. The ends lost 3 bases at V and 4 bases at J; junction bases unmatched: 8. The CDR3 DNA sequence: TGTGCCAGCAGCTTGGAACAGGGGATGATCACTGAAGCTTTCTTT. Its translation: CASSLEQGMITEAFF.

This clonotype came up a few times. Sequence at one end of the junction differs from germline and may be a read error. As DNA, the CDR3 is TGTGCCATCAGTGGAGGGAGGTTGTCCTACGAGCAGTACTTC. Translation: CAISGGRLSYEQYF. The V call is TRBV6-1, the J call TRBJ2-7; tentatively, D is TRBD2 (6 bases). Germline lookup yields CDR1 MNHNS and CDR2 SASEGT. The CDR3 extends over 14 amino acids.

Points on this clonotype: One end of the junction does not line up with germline, which may come from a read error. The rearrangement uses TRBV15 and TRBJ2-6; D gene ambiguous. Looked up from germline, CDR1 is LNHNV and CDR2 is YYDKDF (reference sequence). This CDR3 has 14 amino acids. The CDR3 DNA follows: TGTGCCACCAGCCGAGAGGCAGGGGCCAACGTCCTGACTTTC. Translated, it gives CATSREAGANVLTF.

The V call is TRBV16, the J call TRBJ1-1; D remains ambiguous. The V end lost 4 bases, the J end lost 5 bases, and 14 bases lay between the germline ends. Germline V gene data show CDR1 as KGHSY and CDR2 as FQNENV. This CDR3 has 14 amino acids. CDR3 DNA: TGTGCCAGCAGCCGATTCGTAGCGGAAACTGAAGCTTTCTTT. Translating it yields CASSRFVAETEAFF.

The V call is TRBV29-1, the J call TRBJ1-2; TRBD1 agrees at 9 bases. The CDR3 covers 15 residues. CDR1 SQVTM and CDR2 ANQGSEA come from the germline V gene. The CDR3 bases are TGCAGTACCATCCGAACAGGGGGCGCAATTGATGGCTACACCTTC. Amino acid sequence: CSTIRTGGAIDGYTF. Variable domain in full (rest from reference TRBV29-1 and TRBJ1-2): SAVISQKPSRDICQRGTSLTIQCQVDSQVTMMFWYRQQPGQSLTLIATANQGSEATYESGFVIDKFPISRPNLTFSTLTVSNMSPEDSSIYLCSTIRTGGAIDGYTFGSGTRLTVV.

Note on this clonotype: With a much larger clone just one base away, this may be a read error. The CDR3, as DNA: TGTGCCAGCGGGGAGAGGTCCGGACAAGAGACCCAGTACTTC. As protein: CASGERSGQETQYF. This sequence joins TRBV2 and TRBJ2-5, with D tentatively TRBD2 (5 bases). Deletions cut 8 bases from V and 2 bases from J, with 15 bases between. CDR1 SNHLY and CDR2 FYNNEI come from the germline V gene. This CDR3 comprises 14 residues.